The T cell receptor beta chain under discussion was sequenced for a study of T-cell reconstitution after alpha-beta-depleted transplantation in children. Regarding the study as a whole: About two months after transplant, alpha-beta T cells reportedly came from several hundred expanded graft clones.

Germline V gene data show CDR1 as SGHTA and CDR2 as FQGNSA. The CDR3 is 12 amino acids. V gave up 5 bases and J gave up 12 bases, with 13 bases separating them. Turning to this clonotype: Antigen unknown.

Preparation of the TCRbeta library used unique molecular identifiers. One entry per CDR3 protein, called by TCRdb with MiXCR from the PCR reads. The sample shows about a million distinct CDR3 sequences, about 29% of them seen only once. Sequenced here: PBMCs, mostly from graft donor cells, sampled 360 days after TCRalphabeta/CD19-depleted stem cell transplant. This chain uses TRBV7-2 with TRBJ1-4; D unclear. This receptor was taken from a boy younger than two who had a stem cell transplant for SCID, so the T cells may come from the graft donor. CDR3 sequence reads: CASSRYMGELFF. DNA for the CDR3: TGTGCCAGCAGCCGTTACATGGGAGAACTGTTTTTT. The entire variable domain, with the rest obtained from reference TRBV7-2 and TRBJ1-4, is as follows: GAGVSQSPSNKVTEKGKDVELRCDPISGHTALYWYRQSLGQGLEFLIYFQGNSAPDKSGLPSDRFSAERTGGSVSTLTIQRTQQEDSAVYLCASSRYMGELFFGSGTQLSVL.